The 8 T cell receptor beta chains below all came from one sample that was sequenced in a study of blood T cell repertoires in COVID-19. The table came from immunoSEQ multiplex PCR; TCRdb's copy has only in-frame clones and leaves some out. The table has 240,000 or so clones, around 90% seen once. The sequencing input was peripheral blood. The receptor source for this set is a woman aged 40 to 50 who had recovered from COVID-19.

V gene TRBV10-3 combines with J gene TRBJ1-2, with 7 bases fitting TRBD1. CDR1 and CDR2 from the germline V gene are ENHRY and SYGVKD. This CDR3 region has 13 residues. Trimming cost V 10 bases and J 3 bases; bases outside gene matches: 8. The CDR3 reads CATRQGEDYGYTF. The CDR3 DNA reads as TGTGCCACCAGACAGGGTGAGGACTATGGCTACACCTTC.

The V gene is TRBV3-1 (or the pseudogene TRBV3-2), the J gene TRBJ2-7, with TRBD2 identical over 12 bases. CDR1 and CDR2 (germline): LGHDT, YNNKEL (reference sequence). The length of the CDR3 is 14 residues. Losses at the gene ends were 4 bases for V and 6 bases for J; bases not matched to a gene: 4. The CDR3 region has the DNA TGTGCCAGCAGCCGGACTAGCGGGATTTCCGAGCAGTACTTC. It is translated as CASSRTSGISEQYF.

V gene TRBV7-2 combines with J gene TRBJ1-3; a weak D match, TRBD1 (6 bases). The CDR3 covers 18 residues. Trimming shortened V by 1 base and J by 1 base, and 17 bases separated the two germline ends. Germline values: CDR1 SGHTA, CDR2 FQGNSA. The CDR3 nucleotides read TGTGCCAGCAGCTTAGGTGGCAGGGGCCACGATTCTGGAAACACCATATATTTT. Translating gives CASSLGGRGHDSGNTIYF.

This chain connects TRBV21-1 to TRBJ2-2; the table names TRBD2, a call not compared with the DNA. TRBV21-1 is recorded as a pseudogene. CDR3 length equals 14 residues. DNA for the CDR3: TGTGCCAGCGGTGGTCTAGGGAACACCGGGGAGCTGTTTTTT. Translation gives CASGGLGNTGELFF.

The V and J genes are TRBV4-3 and TRBJ2-1; a possible D gene is TRBD2 (6 bases). Trimming took off 3 bases at V and 9 bases at J, with 18 bases between the two ends. CDR1 and CDR2 (germline): LGHNA, YSLEER. The CDR3 has 15 residues. In nucleotides, the CDR3 is TGCGCCAGCAGCCAGGAGGGCCTTGGGGGGTTTGAGCAGTTCTTC. Its translation is CASSQEGLGGFEQFF.

This sequence joins TRBV30 and TRBJ1-2, with a tentative D call TRBD1 (6 bases). Germline CDR1 is GTSNPN and CDR2 is SVGIG (reference sequence). Trimming removed 8 bases at V and 6 bases at J, with 10 bases between. The CDR3 contains 10 residues. The chain's CDR3 is CARGGDGYTF. The CDR3 bases are TGTGCCAGGGGGGGAGATGGCTACACCTTC.

This sequence joins TRBV7-9 and TRBJ2-3; 10 nucleotides align to TRBD2. Germline assignment: CDR1 SEHNR and CDR2 FQNEAQ (reference sequence). The CDR3 is 15 amino acids. Trimming cost V 5 bases and J 6 bases; bases outside gene matches: 8. The CDR3 DNA reads TGTGCCAGCAGCGAAGCGGGAGGGCCGGGGGATACGCAGTATTTT. Amino acids: CASSEAGGPGDTQYF.

CDR3 coding DNA: TGTGCCAGCAGCCGCAGTCGGGCTAGCACCTACAATGAGCAGTTCTTC. Encoded protein: CASSRSRASTYNEQFF. V and J are TRBV9 and TRBJ2-1, with D perhaps matching TRBD2 (5 bases). The CDR3 totals 16 residues. CDR1 and CDR2 from the germline V gene are SGDLS and YYNGEE. The ends were cut back, 4 bases at V and 2 bases at J, with 16 bases in the middle.